The subject of this entry is one T cell receptor (beta chain). The entry originates in a study of blood T cell repertoires in COVID-19. At the level of the study: Samples representing acute and convalescent COVID-19 were sourced from the United States, Italy and Spain. PBMCs, B-cell-depleted T cells, or T cells were the source of the cDNA or gDNA that made up the material.

Germline assignment: CDR1 LGHNT and CDR2 FRNRAP. The CDR3 is 14 amino acids. V trimming: 4 bases; J trimming: 5 bases; junction bases outside the gene matches: 2. In the original workflow: Estimated nucleated cell counts came from reference gene primer amplification. Sequenced by immunoSEQ multiplex PCR; TCRdb stores in-frame clones only, minus some. That table is the source of V, J and clone size, and D and trimming were worked out from the DNA. Altogether around 62,000 clones are present, approximately 81% being singletons, with the ten largest covering 7.5% to 9.5%. Sequencing was carried out using peripheral blood. The receptor comes from a middle-aged man with active COVID-19. The chain couples TRBV12-5 to TRBJ2-1, with 10 positions matching TRBD1. CDR3 nucleotides: TGTGCTAGTGGTTCGGGGACAGGGGACAATGAGCAGTTCTTC. Protein sequence: CASGSGTGDNEQFF.